The clone carrying this TCR beta chain has at least ten counts. Its antigen is still unknown. Uncontrolled infections, other autoimmune diseases, pregnancy or lactation barred patients from enrollment. Sampling around 9 ml of fresh peripheral blood provided the PBMCs. The record originates from a study of Graves' ophthalmopathy and Graves' hyperthyroidism. The study's findings and limits: Sensitivity reached approximately 88% and specificity 81.08% for a 13-signature model separating ophthalmopathy from stable hyperthyroidism. The majority of expanded thyroid clonotypes above 0.001 frequency also occurred in blood.

RNA transcripts yielded amplified TCR beta CDR3 regions. Second-round multiplex PCR came after first-round RT-PCR with HTBI primers. TCRdb independently ran MiXCR on the multiplex PCR reads; one entry per CDR3 protein. The data show some 240,000 distinct CDR3 sequences, around 50% seen once. The V end was cut by 5 bases, the J end by 8 bases, with 9 bases between. Germline values: CDR1 SEHNR, CDR2 FQNEAQ (reference sequence). This CDR3 is 11 amino acids long. The chain uses TRBV7-9 and TRBJ1-2; D is undetermined. Sequencing input: peripheral blood. The receptor was isolated from an adult man with Graves' ophthalmopathy. CDR3 region: CASSLGWGYTF. CDR3 DNA: TGTGCCAGCAGCCTTGGGTGGGGCTACACCTTC.